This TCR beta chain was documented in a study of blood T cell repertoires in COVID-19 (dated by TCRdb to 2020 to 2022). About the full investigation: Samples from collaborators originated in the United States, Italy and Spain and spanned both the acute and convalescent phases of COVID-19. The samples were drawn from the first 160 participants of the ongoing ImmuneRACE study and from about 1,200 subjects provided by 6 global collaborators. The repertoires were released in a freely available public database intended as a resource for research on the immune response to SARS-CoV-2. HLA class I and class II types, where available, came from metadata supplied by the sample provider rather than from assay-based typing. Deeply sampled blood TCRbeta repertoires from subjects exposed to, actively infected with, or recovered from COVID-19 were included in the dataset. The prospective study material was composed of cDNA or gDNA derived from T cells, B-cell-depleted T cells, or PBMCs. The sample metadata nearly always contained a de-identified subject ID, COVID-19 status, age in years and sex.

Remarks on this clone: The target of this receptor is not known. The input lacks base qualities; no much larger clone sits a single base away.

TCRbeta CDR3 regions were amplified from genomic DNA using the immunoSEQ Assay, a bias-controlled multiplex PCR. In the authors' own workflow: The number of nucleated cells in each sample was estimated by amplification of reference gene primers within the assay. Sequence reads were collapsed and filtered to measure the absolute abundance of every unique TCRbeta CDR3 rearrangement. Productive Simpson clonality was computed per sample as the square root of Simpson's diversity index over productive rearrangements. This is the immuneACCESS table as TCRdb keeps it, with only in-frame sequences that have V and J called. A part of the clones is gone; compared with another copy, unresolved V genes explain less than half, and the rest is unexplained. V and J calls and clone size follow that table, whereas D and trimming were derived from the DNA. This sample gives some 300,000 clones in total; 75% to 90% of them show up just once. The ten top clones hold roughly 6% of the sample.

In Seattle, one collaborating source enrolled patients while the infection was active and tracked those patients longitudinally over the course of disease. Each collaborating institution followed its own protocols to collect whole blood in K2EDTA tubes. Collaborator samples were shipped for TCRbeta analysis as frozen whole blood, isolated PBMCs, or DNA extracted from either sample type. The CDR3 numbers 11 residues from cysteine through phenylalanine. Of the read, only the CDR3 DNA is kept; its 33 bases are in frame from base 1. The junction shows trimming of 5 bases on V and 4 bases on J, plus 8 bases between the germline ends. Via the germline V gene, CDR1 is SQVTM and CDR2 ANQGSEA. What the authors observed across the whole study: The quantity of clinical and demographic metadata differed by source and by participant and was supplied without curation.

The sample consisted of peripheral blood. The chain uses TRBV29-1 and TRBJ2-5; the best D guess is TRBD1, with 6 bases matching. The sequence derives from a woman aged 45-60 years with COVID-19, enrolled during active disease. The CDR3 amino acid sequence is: CSVFRGETQYF. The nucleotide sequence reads TGCAGCGTTTTCAGGGGAGAGACCCAGTACTTC.